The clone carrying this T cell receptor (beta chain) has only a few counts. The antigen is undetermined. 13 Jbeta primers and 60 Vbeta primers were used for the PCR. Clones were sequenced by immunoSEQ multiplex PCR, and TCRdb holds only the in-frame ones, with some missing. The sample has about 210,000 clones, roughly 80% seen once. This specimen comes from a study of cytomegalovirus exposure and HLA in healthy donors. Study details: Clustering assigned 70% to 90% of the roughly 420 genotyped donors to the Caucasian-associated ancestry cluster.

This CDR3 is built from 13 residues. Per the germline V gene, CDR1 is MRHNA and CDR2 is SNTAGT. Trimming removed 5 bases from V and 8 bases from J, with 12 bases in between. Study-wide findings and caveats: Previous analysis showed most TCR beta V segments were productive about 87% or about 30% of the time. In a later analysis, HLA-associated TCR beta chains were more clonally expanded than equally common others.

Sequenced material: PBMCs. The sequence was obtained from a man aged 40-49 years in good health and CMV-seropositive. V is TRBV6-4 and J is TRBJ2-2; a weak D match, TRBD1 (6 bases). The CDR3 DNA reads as TGTGCCAGCAGTACCCAAACAGGGGGGGAGCTGTTTTTT. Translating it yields CASSTQTGGELFF.